The rows below give T cell receptor beta chains drawn from one sample of a study of T cell responses to AZD1222 COVID-19 vaccine. The data were produced by immunoSEQ multiplex PCR, yet TCRdb's version contains in-frame clones alone and is incomplete. In the table there are around 170,000 clones, 91% of which are singletons. The specimen was peripheral blood, collected on day 0 of AZD1222 vaccination. These receptors were collected from an adult in good health. CDR3s include the opening cysteine and the closing phenylalanine or tryptophan. The D gene is left open where the match is weak. Some rows mark clone size as missing; the rest say once, few, many or name a class of expanded clone.

D gene	V gene	J gene	clone size	CDR3 DNA	CDR3 protein
NA	TRBV7-2	TRBJ2-1	NA	TGTGCCAGCAGCTCCACTCATTTCCCTTCCAATGAGCAGTTCTTC	CASSSTHFPSNEQFF
NA	TRBV13	TRBJ1-6	NA	TGTGCCAGCAGCCGAGAGGGGGGCGGCGTCGGGTCACCCCTCCACTTT	CASSREGGGVGSPLHF
TRBD2	TRBV18	TRBJ2-1	once	TGTGCCAGCTCACCAACGGACTCGGGGGGACTAAATGAGCAGTTCTTC	CASSPTDSGGLNEQFF
TRBD2	TRBV3-1/TRBV3-2	TRBJ2-2	NA	TGTGCCAGCAGGGGAGGGATCAACACCGGGGAGCTGTTTTTT	CASRGGINTGELFF
NA	TRBV7-2	TRBJ1-1	NA	TGTGCCAGCAGCTTAGTGTCTCCTTCCAGACGTATGAACACTGAAGCTTTCTTT	CASSLVSPSRRMNTEAFF
TRBD2	TRBV3-1/TRBV3-2	TRBJ2-3	NA	TGTGCCAGCAGCCAAGAGGGGCATAGCGGGAGTTGGACAGATACGCAGTATTTT	CASSQEGHSGSWTDTQYF
NA	TRBV4-2	TRBJ1-1	NA	TGTGCCAGCAGCTACCGGGGGTCCACTGAAGCTTTCTTT	CASSYRGSTEAFF
NA	TRBV6-6	TRBJ1-1	NA	TGTGCCACGAGATTGAAGGGCACTGAAGCTTTCTTT	CATRLKGTEAFF
TRBD1	TRBV12-5	TRBJ1-3	NA	TGTGCTAGTGGTTCCGGACAGGACTCTGGAAACACCATATATTTT	CASGSGQDSGNTIYF
TRBD2	TRBV4-3	TRBJ2-1	NA	TGCGCCAGCAGCCAGGGGACTAGCGGGAGGGCCTTGGTGCATGAGCAGTTCTTC	CASSQGTSGRALVHEQFF
TRBD1	TRBV25-1	TRBJ1-5	few	TGTGCCAGCAGTGTCCGGGTCTTGGGACAGGGGGCTCAGCAGCCCCAGCATTTT	CASSVRVLGQGAQQPQHF
NA	TRBV9	TRBJ2-1	NA	TGTGCCAGCAGCGTAAGGGGGTCAGGTTCCGGGTACAATGAGCAGTTCTTC	CASSVRGSGSGYNEQFF
TRBD1	TRBV28	TRBJ1-6	NA	TGTGCCAGCTTCATGACAGGGAGGGAATCACCCCTCCACTTT	CASFMTGRESPLHF
TRBD2	TRBV4-1	TRBJ2-7	NA	TGCGCCAGCAGCCGGTCACGACTAGCGGACAGCTCCTACGAGCAGTACTTC	CASSRSRLADSSYEQYF
NA	TRBV10-3	TRBJ1-6	NA	TGTGCCATCAGTGGGGAGGGGACACCCCTCCACTTT	CAISGEGTPLHF
TRBD2	TRBV3-1/TRBV3-2	TRBJ2-1	NA	TGTGCCAGCCACCTTGCAGCGGGAGGCCCCTACAATGAGCAGTTCTTC	CASHLAAGGPYNEQFF
NA	TRBV7-2	TRBJ2-5	NA	TGTGCCAGCAGCTTCGACACAGGGTTCGGCCAAGAGACCCAGTACTTC	CASSFDTGFGQETQYF
NA	TRBV29-1	TRBJ2-7	many	TGCAGCGTTGCGGACAACAGCAAGCAGTACTTC	CSVADNSKQYF
NA	TRBV20-1	TRBJ2-1	NA	TGCAGTGCTAGTAAAGACGGGAGTACCAATGAGCAGTTCTTC	CSASKDGSTNEQFF
NA	TRBV3-1/TRBV3-2	TRBJ1-5	NA	TGTGCCAGCAGCCAGTCGGGTGGATCCCAGCCCCAGCATTTT	CASSQSGGSQPQHF
NA	TRBV18	TRBJ2-7	once	TGTGCCAGCTCACCACCCGGGAGCTCCTACGAGCAGTACTTC	CASSPPGSSYEQYF
TRBD2	TRBV28	TRBJ2-1	NA	TGTGCCAGCAGCCTAGCGGGAGGTTCCTACAATGAGCAGTTCTTC	CASSLAGGSYNEQFF
TRBD2	TRBV6-1	TRBJ2-7	NA	TGTGCCAGCAGTGGAGGGGCTAGCGGTCTTTCCTACGAGCAGTACTTC	CASSGGASGLSYEQYF
NA	TRBV14	TRBJ1-6	NA	TGTGCCAGCAGCCAAGCGGGACCAGGGTTTTCACCCCTCCACTTT	CASSQAGPGFSPLHF
TRBD1	TRBV7-8	TRBJ1-3	few	TGTGCCAGCAGCAGGCTACAGGGGTACACCATATATTTT	CASSRLQGYTIYF
TRBD1	TRBV28	TRBJ2-7	NA	TGTGCCAGTGGGACAGGGGGTAGACACGAGCAGTACTTC	CASGTGGRHEQYF
TRBD1	TRBV10-2	TRBJ1-5	NA	TGCGCCAGCAGTGAGTTCGGGACAGGGACTCAGCCCCAGCATTTT	CASSEFGTGTQPQHF
NA	TRBV19	TRBJ1-2	NA	TGTGCCAGTAGCCCTTCTGACAGCAACTATGGCTACACCTTC	CASSPSDSNYGYTF
NA	TRBV6-2/TRBV6-3	TRBJ1-2	once	TGTGCCAGCAGTTACTCGCTCCAGGCGCGCCCAGTCGACACCTTC	CASSYSLQARPVDTF
TRBD2	TRBV11-2	TRBJ2-5	NA	TGTGCCAGCAGTGCCTGGGGACTAGCGAACCAAGAGACCCAGTACTTC	CASSAWGLANQETQYF
NA	TRBV6-2/TRBV6-3	TRBJ1-2	NA	TGTGCCAGCAGTTACAGGAGCTATGGCTACACCTTC	CASSYRSYGYTF
NA	TRBV3-1/TRBV3-2	TRBJ1-1	once	TGTGCCAGCAGCCCCCGCGATGTGGCTGAAGCTTTCTTT	CASSPRDVAEAFF
TRBD2	TRBV27	TRBJ2-5	NA	TGTGCCAGCAGACTAGCGGTTGGAGTCCAAGAGACCCAGTACTTC	CASRLAVGVQETQYF
NA	TRBV21-1	TRBJ2-1	NA	TGTGCCCGCCAGGGACCCACTCTTGGGGAACAATACAATGAGCAGTTCTTC	CARQGPTLGEQYNEQFF
TRBD2	TRBV6-1	TRBJ2-7	many	TGTGCCAGCAGTGAAGCGAGGGGGACTAGCGGGAGTTACGAGCAGTACTTC	CASSEARGTSGSYEQYF
NA	TRBV10-1	TRBJ2-5	NA	TGCGCCAGCAGTGAGTCAGGAGGGCCGGGGGAGACCCAGTACTTC	CASSESGGPGETQYF
NA	TRBV4-1	TRBJ1-2	NA	TGCGCCAGCAGCCAAGAGAGAGGCTACACCTTC	CASSQERGYTF
TRBD2	TRBV19	TRBJ2-1	NA	TGTGCCAGTAAGGTCAAGCGGGATGACTACAATGAGCAGTTCTTC	CASKVKRDDYNEQFF
TRBD1	TRBV6-5	TRBJ2-7	NA	TGTGCCAGCACTGCGACGGACAGGGCCTACGAGCAATACTTC	CASTATDRAYEQYF
NA	TRBV21-1	TRBJ1-2	NA	TGTGCCAGCAGCAAAGAGCGAGGCTATGGCTACACCTTC	CASSKERGYGYTF
TRBD2	TRBV11-3	TRBJ2-7	NA	TGTGCCAGCAGCTTAGTAAGGACTAGCTACGAGCAGTACTTC	CASSLVRTSYEQYF
TRBD2	TRBV5-4	TRBJ2-5	NA	TGTGCCAGCAGCCCGGGAGGGGTCAAACCCAAAGAGACCCAGTACTTC	CASSPGGVKPKETQYF
NA	TRBV21-1	TRBJ2-3	once	TGTGCCAGCAGCCCTCCCGCAGGGCGGGGGACAGATACGCAGTATTTT	CASSPPAGRGTDTQYF
NA	TRBV19	TRBJ1-4	NA	TGTGCCAGTAGTATTCGTACAGCAACTAATGAAAAACTGTTTTTT	CASSIRTATNEKLFF
NA	TRBV24-1	TRBJ2-3	NA	TGTGCCACCAGTGACCCGCTACCCCCGCAGTATTTT	CATSDPLPPQYF
TRBD1	TRBV18	TRBJ1-6	NA	TGTGCCAGCTCACCAGGACAGGGGGCAAATTCACCCCTCCACTTT	CASSPGQGANSPLHF
NA	TRBV7-9	TRBJ1-5	NA	TGTGCCAGCAGCTTAGGTACCACGGGGCATAATCAGCCCCAGCATTTT	CASSLGTTGHNQPQHF
NA	TRBV7-2	TRBJ2-1	NA	TGTGCCAGCAGCTTAGAGTCGAGCCTTATGTTCTTC	CASSLESSLMFF
TRBD1	TRBV7-3	TRBJ2-2	few	TGTGCCAGCAGCGCGATGGGACAGGGAATGAGAACCGGGGAGCTGTTTTTT	CASSAMGQGMRTGELFF
TRBD1	TRBV2	TRBJ2-3	NA	TGTGCCAGCAGTGGGACAGGGAAGGGGGTTACGCAGTATTTT	CASSGTGKGVTQYF
TRBD2	TRBV11-2	TRBJ2-7	NA	TGTGCCAGCACCCCACGGAGGCTTAGCGGGAGGGATAACGAGCAGTACTTC	CASTPRRLSGRDNEQYF
NA	TRBV6-6	TRBJ1-2	NA	TGTGCCAGCAGGACCTTAAGGGGCTATGGCTACACCTTC	CASRTLRGYGYTF
TRBD1	TRBV19	TRBJ2-7	NA	TGTGCCAGTAGTATCGGACCGGGACAGGCCTACGAGCAGTACTTC	CASSIGPGQAYEQYF
NA	TRBV28	TRBJ2-3	NA	TGTGCCAGCAGTCTTCTCGAATCCACAGATACGCAGTATTTT	CASSLLESTDTQYF
NA	TRBV6-5	TRBJ1-1	once	TGTGCCAGCAGTTCGACGACAGGTGAAGCTTTCTTT	CASSSTTGEAFF
NA	TRBV9	TRBJ1-2	NA	TGTGCCAGCAGCGTAGGAGGAGCTAACTATGGCTACACCTTC	CASSVGGANYGYTF
NA	TRBV30	TRBJ2-4	NA	TGTGCCTGCGAGGGCCAGGCCAAAAACATTCAGTACTTC	CACEGQAKNIQYF